Detailed here is one T cell receptor beta chain. The target of this receptor is not known. The input lacks base qualities; no much larger clone sits a single base away. Sequences LGHDT (CDR1) and YNNKEL (CDR2) are obtained from the germline V gene (reference sequence). From V the trimming removes 5 bases and from J it removes 5 bases, while the gene matches leave 3 bases of the junction unaccounted for. From cysteine to phenylalanine, the CDR3 is 13 amino acids long. This entry keeps only the CDR3 DNA: 39 bases, framed from base 1. After around ten days of culture, CD4+ T cells were isolated with the EasySep CD4+ T cell isolation kit. Each participant got two doses of an mRNA SARS-CoV-2 vaccine, either BNT162b2 or mRNA-1273. The absence of prior SARS-CoV-2 infection in healthy vaccine recipients was confirmed by negative nucleocapsid antibodies before and after vaccination. On days 3 and 7, half of the culture medium was replaced with fresh IL-2-containing medium. Unless noted otherwise, every peptide stimulation condition was grown in triplicate wells. PBMC were separated from whole blood using Ficoll-Paque Plus gradient centrifugation and were then either cryopreserved at -140C or used fresh. The QIAamp micro DNA kit was used to extract genomic DNA from the cultured CD4+ T cells.

This sample is drawn from a study of vaccination effects on CD4 cells after COVID-19 (dated by TCRdb to between 2021 and 2024). Regarding the research as a whole: The ViraFEST assay stimulated PBMC with viral peptide pools and then used TCR sequencing to identify antigen-specific CD4+ T cell clonotypes by expansion. Each well held 2 million to 2.5 million PBMC cultured in IMDM containing around 5.1% human AB serum, 8.5 to 10 IU/ml IL-2 and gentamicin, along with around 11 ug/ml peptides. Across the study, the median time from the second dose to post-vaccine sampling was 72 days (range 14 to 241). A total of 10 COVID-19 convalescent patients and 4 SARS-CoV-2-naive healthy vaccine recipients were included in the full study. Cultures from other donors in the study were sequenced with the Oncomine TCR Beta short-read assay on an Illumina iSeq 100. The study compared SARS-CoV-2 spike-specific CD4+ TCR repertoires before and after mRNA vaccination in COVID-19 convalescent patients and infection-naive vaccine recipients. Study-wide findings and limitations: Limitations of the study were the small number of convalescent patients and the absence of early post-infection timepoints. Both infection-induced and vaccine-induced clones contracted markedly at late post-vaccination timepoints, which is consistent with waning T cell responses. In healthy vaccine recipients, vaccine-induced clones were almost all SARS-CoV-2 mono-reactive, with only 1 of 255 being cross-reactive with common cold coronaviruses.

Preparation of the library involved the immunoSEQ multiplex PCR assay. DNA from the cultured and isolated CD4+ T cells underwent TCR beta CDR3 sequencing. For the original study's pipeline: Non-productive TCR sequences were removed and reads were trimmed to the CDR3 region, keeping CDR3s of at least 7 amino acids. The MANAFEST web app was used to identify antigen-specific clonotypes by comparing expansion in peptide wells with expansion in reference cultures. Positive clones required FDR<0.05 expansion versus reference and all other wells, odds ratio above 5, and frequency above 0.1% in two replicate wells. Clonotypes significantly expanded in SARS-CoV-2 spike wells and in at least one common cold coronavirus spike condition were defined as cross-reactive. CDR3 similarity was assessed by Levenshtein distance with the stringdist R package, and unrooted trees were built with ape in R 3.6.1. TCRdb retrieved this table from immuneACCESS and kept in-frame rearrangements only. Not all clones are present; in checked studies, unresolved V genes account for under half, and no reason is known for the remainder. That table gives V, J and clone size, and the DNA gave D and trimming. In this sample the table shows approximately 74,000 clones, roughly 73% of which occur a single time. The biggest ten clones account for 2% to 3% of the sample.

The V and J segments used are TRBV3-1 (or the pseudogene TRBV3-2) and TRBJ2-5, and TRBD2 aligns with 9 junction nucleotides. The origin of this receptor is a human donor who received a COVID-19 vaccine. The sequenced sample was CD4+ T cells from PBMCs cultured without peptide, obtained after COVID-19 vaccination. In nucleotides, the sequence is TGTGCCAGCAGCACAGGACTAGCGGAGACCCAGTACTTC. The resulting protein is CASSTGLAETQYF.